These T cell receptor beta chains were read from a single sample in a study of shared clonotypes between healthy human individuals. Using immunoSEQ multiplex PCR, the repertoire was profiled, and TCRdb retains in-frame clones only, with some absent. The sample records 95,000 to 120,000 clones, more than 65% being singletons. The sequencing sample was made of memory CD8+ T cells sorted from blood. These receptors were obtained from a woman aged 30 to 39 in good health. Each CDR3 is given with its conserved first and last residue. A D gene is named only where the DNA matches it firmly. Size values are once, few and many counts, or a class for expanded clones, and some rows have none.

j_call,clone_size,d_call,v_call,cdr3_aa,cdr3_nt
TRBJ1-4,.,.,TRBV25-1,CASSDRGDNEKLFF,TGTGCCAGCAGTGACAGGGGTGATAATGAAAAACTGTTTTTT
TRBJ2-7,once,TRBD2,TRBV28,CASSLGLAGGGYEQYF,TGTGCCAGCAGTTTGGGACTAGCGGGAGGGGGCTACGAGCAGTACTTC
TRBJ2-3,many,.,TRBV6-4,CASSETDSTDTQYF,TGTGCCAGCAGTGAAACCGACAGCACAGATACGCAGTATTTT
TRBJ2-7,.,.,TRBV7-9,CASSSPDDSYEQYF,TGTGCCAGCAGCTCGCCGGACGATTCCTACGAGCAGTACTTC
TRBJ1-4,once,.,TRBV6-4,CASSDGDREMGEKLFF,TGTGCCAGCAGTGACGGGGATCGGGAAATGGGTGAAAAACTGTTTTTT
TRBJ1-4,once,TRBD1,TRBV5-1,CASSLGDRDNEKLFF,TGCGCCAGCAGCTTGGGCGACAGGGATAATGAAAAACTGTTTTTT
TRBJ2-5,.,TRBD2,TRBV19,CASSIDTGGETQYF,TGTGCCAGTAGTATAGACACGGGAGGGGAGACCCAGTACTTC
TRBJ2-7,.,.,TRBV29-1,CSALLGKGYEQYF,TGCAGCGCACTACTAGGGAAGGGTTACGAGCAGTACTTC
TRBJ1-1,.,.,TRBV10-3,CAIRSSRRAFF,TGTGCCATCAGGTCAAGTCGGAGAGCTTTCTTT
TRBJ2-7,few,.,TRBV7-9,CASSSHDSYEQYF,TGTGCCAGCAGCTCCCACGACAGCTACGAGCAGTACTTC
TRBJ2-7,.,.,TRBV15,CATSRELPRLDEKYEQYF,TGTGCCACCAGCAGAGAATTGCCTCGTCTTGATGAAAAGTACGAGCAGTACTTC
TRBJ2-7,.,.,TRBV2,CASSGWADIYEQYF,TGTGCCAGCAGTGGGTGGGCAGACATCTACGAGCAGTACTTC
TRBJ1-5,.,.,TRBV20-1,CSATGGQPQHF,TGCAGTGCTACCGGGGGTCAGCCCCAGCATTTT
TRBJ2-5,.,.,TRBV19,CASSQGGPVETQYF,TGTGCCAGTAGTCAAGGGGGTCCGGTCGAGACCCAGTACTTC
TRBJ2-1,.,TRBD2,TRBV5-1,CASSLEAGLAGFEQFF,TGCGCCAGCAGCTTGGAGGCGGGACTAGCGGGATTCGAGCAGTTCTTC
TRBJ1-2,.,.,TRBV13,CASSLERSVYGYTF,TGTGCCAGCAGCTTGGAAAGAAGCGTTTATGGCTACACCTTC
TRBJ2-3,.,TRBD1,TRBV10-1,CASSEGTADTDTQYF,TGCGCCAGCAGTGAGGGGACAGCCGACACAGATACGCAGTATTTT
TRBJ1-2,.,TRBD1,TRBV19,CASTQDREDGYTF,TGTGCCAGTACCCAGGACAGGGAGGACGGCTACACCTTC
TRBJ2-1,.,.,TRBV11-2,CASSSRLDNEQFF,TGTGCCAGCAGCTCCCGACTCGACAATGAGCAGTTCTTC
TRBJ2-7,.,.,TRBV6-1,CASRGNPGPYEQYF,TGTGCCAGCAGAGGTAATCCGGGGCCCTACGAGCAGTACTTC
TRBJ2-7,many,TRBD2,TRBV2,CASRESATGTSGTYEQYF,TGTGCCAGCAGGGAATCAGCCACTGGGACTAGCGGTACCTACGAGCAGTACTTC
TRBJ2-3,few,.,TRBV2,CASSEEPAASTDTQYF,TGTGCCAGCAGTGAAGAACCTGCTGCCAGCACAGATACGCAGTATTTT
TRBJ2-1,.,TRBD1,TRBV7-6,CASSGTGTGTYNEQFF,TGTGCCAGCAGCGGAACCGGGACAGGGACCTACAATGAGCAGTTCTTC
TRBJ2-3,.,.,TRBV7-9,CASSLHRVNTDTQYF,TGTGCCAGCAGCTTACACAGGGTTAACACAGATACGCAGTATTTT
TRBJ2-2,.,.,TRBV15,CATSRESGTGELFF,TGTGCCACCAGCAGAGAATCAGGCACCGGGGAGCTGTTTTTT
TRBJ2-2,.,.,TRBV10-1,CASKTGGNGELFF,TGCGCCAGCAAAACAGGTGGCAACGGGGAGCTGTTTTTT